The 10 T cell receptor beta chains reported below all come from one sample, sequenced in a study of shared T cell receptors in the human thymus. The assay was immunoSEQ multiplex PCR, and TCRdb's table has in-frame clones only and misses some. Of hundreds of thousands of clones in the sample, roughly 90% were seen once. This same sample was also part of a study on human thymus T cells.

Sequences were obtained from thymocytes. The source of these receptors is a boy younger than two with a congenital heart defect.

V and J are TRBV5-1 and TRBJ2-7, with unresolved D. Looked up from germline, CDR1 is SGHRS and CDR2 is YFSETQ. V was trimmed by 0 bases and J by 7 bases, leaving 14 bases between them. CDR3 length: 14 amino acids. The DNA for the CDR3 is TGCGCCAGCAGCTTGGGGGCTGGAAAAACAGAGCAGTACTTC. Protein sequence: CASSLGAGKTEQYF.

The chain recombines TRBV7-9 with TRBJ1-5; 8 bases are a match to TRBD1. Losses at the gene ends were 0 bases for V and 1 base for J; bases not matched to a gene: 5. In germline, CDR1 is SEHNR, CDR2 FQNEAQ (reference sequence). The CDR3 contains 17 residues. The CDR3 loop is CASSLASGQESNQPQHF. The CDR3 coding sequence is TGTGCCAGCAGCTTAGCCTCGGGACAGGAGAGCAATCAGCCCCAGCATTTT.

The CDR3 here is CASSLPTSGRRTQYF. The CDR3 nucleotides read TGTGCCAGCTCACTACCCACTAGCGGGAGGAGGACCCAGTACTTC. This chain uses TRBV18 with TRBJ2-5; 12 positions match TRBD2. The V and J ends lost 4 bases and 7 bases, in that order; junction bases with no gene match: 7. CDR1 and CDR2 from the germline V gene are KGHSH and LQKENI. CDR3 length: 15 residues.

The chain is built from TRBV6-4 and TRBJ1-2, with 8 bases aligning to TRBD1. J was trimmed by 4 bases and V by 6 bases; bases with no gene match: 4. Germline V gene sequence: CDR1 MRHNA, CDR2 SNTAGT. The CDR3 spans 13 residues. In DNA, the CDR3 is TGTGCCAGCAGGGACGGGACAGGCTATGGCTACACCTTC. It codes for CASRDGTGYGYTF.

The chain joins TRBV5-1 to TRBJ2-1; TRBD1 aligns across 11 bases. The CDR3 has 21 residues. CDR1 and CDR2 (germline): SGHRS, YFSETQ. V shed 3 bases, J shed 0 bases, and the junction held 17 bases outside the gene matches. CDR3 DNA: TGCGCCAGCAGCTACTTCCCGGACAGGGGGCGCCGACTCCACTCCTACAATGAGCAGTTCTTC. This encodes CASSYFPDRGRRLHSYNEQFF.

This chain uses TRBV4-3 with TRBJ1-1; 8 positions match TRBD1. There are 16 residues in the CDR3. The germline V gene has CDR1 LGHNA and CDR2 YSLEER. With V trimmed by 0 bases and J by 5 bases, 8 bases remained unmatched. The CDR3 bases are TGCGCCAGCAGCCAAGATCTGACAGGGGTGAGGACTGAAGCTTTCTTT. Its protein is CASSQDLTGVRTEAFF.

This rearrangement joins TRBV30 to TRBJ2-7; 7 nucleotides match TRBD2. This CDR3 has 16 residues. Germline trimming cut 8 bases from V and 5 bases from J; bases unmatched to any gene: 21. Germline CDR1 GTSNPN, CDR2 SVGIG (reference sequence). The CDR3 is CAASHRGISGPHEQYF. CDR3 coding DNA: TGTGCCGCCAGTCACCGGGGGATTAGCGGGCCCCACGAGCAGTACTTC.

This clone was seen only a few times. The chain is built from TRBV7-6 and TRBJ1-2; D is undetermined. The CDR3 extends over 14 amino acids. The V gene lost 1 base and the J gene lost 10 bases, with 16 bases spanning the gap. Germline assignment: CDR1 SGHVS and CDR2 FNYEAQ. The CDR3 loop is CASSLEAGSGAYTF. In DNA, the CDR3 is TGTGCCAGCAGCTTAGAGGCGGGGTCGGGAGCCTACACCTTC.

The J gene is TRBJ2-1, the V gene TRBV7-9, with TRBD2 matching over 12 bases. V shed 5 bases, J shed 3 bases, and the junction held 8 bases outside the gene matches. Germline CDR1 and CDR2: SEHNR and FQNEAQ (reference sequence). The CDR3 has 17 residues. The CDR3 here is CASSPSSGRANYNEQFF. The CDR3, as DNA: TGTGCCAGCAGCCCGTCTAGCGGGAGGGCCAACTACAATGAGCAGTTCTTC.

The chain links TRBV11-3 to TRBJ2-7, with 8 positions matching TRBD2. Germline V gives CDR1 SGHNT, CDR2 YENEEA. Losses at the gene ends were 5 bases for V and 6 bases for J; bases not matched to a gene: 9. This CDR3 is 14 amino acids long. The CDR3 loop is CASSVTREGGEQYF. The CDR3 DNA follows: TGTGCCAGCAGCGTTACCCGGGAGGGCGGCGAGCAGTACTTC.